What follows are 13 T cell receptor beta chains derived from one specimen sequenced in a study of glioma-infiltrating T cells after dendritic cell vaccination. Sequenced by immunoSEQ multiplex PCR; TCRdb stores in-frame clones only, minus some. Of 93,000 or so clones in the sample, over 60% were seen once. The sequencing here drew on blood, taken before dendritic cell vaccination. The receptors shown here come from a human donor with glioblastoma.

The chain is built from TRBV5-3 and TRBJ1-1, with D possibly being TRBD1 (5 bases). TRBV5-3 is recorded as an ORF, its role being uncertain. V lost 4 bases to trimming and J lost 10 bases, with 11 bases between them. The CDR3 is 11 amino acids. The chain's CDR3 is CARSLDRGAFF. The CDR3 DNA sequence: TGTGCCAGAAGCCTAGACAGAGGAGCTTTCTTT.

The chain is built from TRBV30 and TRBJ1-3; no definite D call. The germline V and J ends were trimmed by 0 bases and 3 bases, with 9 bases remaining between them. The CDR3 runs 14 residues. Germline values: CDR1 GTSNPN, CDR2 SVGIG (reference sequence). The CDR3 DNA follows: TGTGCCTGGAGTGTTCATCGAGTTGGAAACACCATATATTTT. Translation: CAWSVHRVGNTIYF.

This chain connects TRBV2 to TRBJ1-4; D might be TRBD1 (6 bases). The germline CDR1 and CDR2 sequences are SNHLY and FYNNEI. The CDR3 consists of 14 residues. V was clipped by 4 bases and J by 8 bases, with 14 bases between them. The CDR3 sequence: CASSGRGGEEKLFF. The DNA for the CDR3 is TGTGCCAGCAGTGGGCGAGGGGGAGAGGAAAAACTGTTTTTT.

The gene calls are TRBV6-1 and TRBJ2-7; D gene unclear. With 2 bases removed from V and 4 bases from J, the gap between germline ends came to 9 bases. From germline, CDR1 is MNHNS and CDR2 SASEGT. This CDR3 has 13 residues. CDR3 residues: CASSEFGKYEQYF. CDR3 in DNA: TGTGCCAGCAGTGAATTTGGCAAGTACGAGCAGTACTTC.

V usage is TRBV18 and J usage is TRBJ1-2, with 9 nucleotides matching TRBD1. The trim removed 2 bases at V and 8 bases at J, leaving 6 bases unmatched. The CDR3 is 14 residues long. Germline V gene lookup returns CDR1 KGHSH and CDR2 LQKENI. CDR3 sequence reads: CASSPTRTGDGYTF. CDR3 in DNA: TGTGCCAGCTCACCAACCCGGACAGGGGACGGCTACACCTTC.

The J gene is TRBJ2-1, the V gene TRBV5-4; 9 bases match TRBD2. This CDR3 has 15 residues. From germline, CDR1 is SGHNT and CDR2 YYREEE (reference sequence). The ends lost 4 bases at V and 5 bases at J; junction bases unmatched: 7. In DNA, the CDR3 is TGTGCCAGCAGCACAGGGACTAGCTCGAACAATGAGCAGTTCTTC. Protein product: CASSTGTSSNNEQFF.

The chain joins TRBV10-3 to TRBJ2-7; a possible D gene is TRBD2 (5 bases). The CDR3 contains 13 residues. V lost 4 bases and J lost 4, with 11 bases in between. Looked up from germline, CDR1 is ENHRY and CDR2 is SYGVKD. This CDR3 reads CAISVFEGYEQYF. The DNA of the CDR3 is TGTGCCATCAGTGTTTTTGAGGGATACGAGCAGTACTTC.

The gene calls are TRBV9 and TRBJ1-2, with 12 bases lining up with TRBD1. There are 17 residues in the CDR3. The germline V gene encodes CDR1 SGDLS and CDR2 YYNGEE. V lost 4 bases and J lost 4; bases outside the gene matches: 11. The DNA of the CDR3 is TGTGCCAGCAGCCCCGAGATCGGGACAGGGGGCCTCTATGGCTACACCTTC. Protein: CASSPEIGTGGLYGYTF. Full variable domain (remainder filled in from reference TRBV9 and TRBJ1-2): DSGVTQTPKHLITATGQRVTLRCSPRSGDLSVYWYQQSLDQGLQFLIQYYNGEERAKGNILERFSAQQFPDLHSELNLSSLELGDSALYFCASSPEIGTGGLYGYTFGSGTRLTVV.

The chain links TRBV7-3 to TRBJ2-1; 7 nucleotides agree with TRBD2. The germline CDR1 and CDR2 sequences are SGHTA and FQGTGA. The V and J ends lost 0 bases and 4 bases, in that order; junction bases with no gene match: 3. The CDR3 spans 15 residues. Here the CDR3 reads CASSLTSGLYNEQFF. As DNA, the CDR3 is TGTGCCAGCAGCTTAACTAGCGGGCTTTACAATGAGCAGTTCTTC.

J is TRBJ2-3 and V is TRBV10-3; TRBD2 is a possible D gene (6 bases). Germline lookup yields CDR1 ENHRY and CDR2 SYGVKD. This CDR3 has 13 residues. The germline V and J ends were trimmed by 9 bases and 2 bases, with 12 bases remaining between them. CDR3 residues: CAMSAGPTDTQYF. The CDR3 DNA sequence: TGTGCCATGAGCGCGGGGCCCACAGATACGCAGTATTTT.

The CDR3 DNA reads TGTGCCAGCAGTTTACTAGCGGGAGGGACAGATACGCAGTATTTT. It encodes CASSLLAGGTDTQYF. The V call is TRBV6-5, the J call TRBJ2-3; 13 bases fit TRBD2. V was clipped by 4 bases and J by 3 bases; unmatched bases: 1. Germline CDR1 MNHEY, CDR2 SVGAGI. The CDR3 runs 15 residues.

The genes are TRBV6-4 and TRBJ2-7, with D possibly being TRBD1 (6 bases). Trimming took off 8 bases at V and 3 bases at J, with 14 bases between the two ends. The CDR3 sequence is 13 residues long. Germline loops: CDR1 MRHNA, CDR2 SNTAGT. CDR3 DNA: TGTGCCAGCTCTCCGACAGGCTACTACGAGCAGTACTTC. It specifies CASSPTGYYEQYF.

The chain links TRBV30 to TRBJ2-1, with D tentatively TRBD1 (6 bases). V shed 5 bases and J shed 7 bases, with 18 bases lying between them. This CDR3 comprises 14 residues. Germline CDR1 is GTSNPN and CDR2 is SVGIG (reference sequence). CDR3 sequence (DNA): TGTGCCTGGGGTAGGGGACACTCGGGTAATGAGCAGTTCTTC. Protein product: CAWGRGHSGNEQFF.